The 30 T cell receptor beta chains presented below share a single source sample, sequenced in a study of CD8+ T cells in alopecia areata. Reverse transcribed after extraction, RNA yielded cDNA as the sequencing template. TCRdb's copy holds only in-frame clones and misses some; the assay was immunoSEQ multiplex PCR. The sample shows roughly 120,000 clones, roughly 50% of them seen only once. Treatment here: oral pan-JAK inhibitor, 5-10 mg twice daily. This sample comprised CD8+ T cells sorted from blood, obtained at week 4, from a patient treated with tofacitinib. The receptors come from a human donor with alopecia areata.

This clone was picked up one time. The gene calls are TRBV4-3 and TRBJ1-1; D perhaps matches TRBD1 (5 bases). This CDR3 contains 13 residues. The germline V gene encodes CDR1 LGHNA and CDR2 YSLEER. V lost 1 base, J lost 8 bases, and 11 bases lay in between. The CDR3 sequence: CASSQVRQGEAFF. For the CDR3, the DNA is TGCGCCAGCAGCCAAGTTAGGCAGGGAGAAGCTTTCTTT.

Turning to this clone: Within the sample, other DNA sequences also encode this same CDR3. This rearrangement joins TRBV29-1 to TRBJ2-7, with a weak D call TRBD1 (6 bases). The CDR3 covers 17 residues. From germline, CDR1 is SQVTM and CDR2 ANQGSEA. The CDR3 DNA sequence: TGCAGTGCCAACGGACAGCCCAGGCCCAGGAGCTCCTACGAGCAGTACTTC. Translation gives CSANGQPRPRSSYEQYF.

In regard to this clone: The same CDR3 can be traced to other DNA sequences in this sample. V usage is TRBV5-1 and J usage is TRBJ1-1, with D tentatively TRBD1 (5 bases). The CDR3 has 12 residues. The germline V gene encodes CDR1 SGHRS and CDR2 YFSETQ. V shed 2 bases and J shed 6 bases, with 8 bases lying between them. CDR3 nucleotide sequence: TGCGCCAGCAGCTTCGAGGGACCTGAAGCTTTCTTT. Protein sequence: CASSFEGPEAFF.

Concerning this clone itself: Different DNA sequences within this sample yield the same CDR3. V is TRBV29-1 and J is TRBJ2-1; D is ambiguous. Trimming took 4 bases from V and 7 from J, leaving 5 bases between them. Germline CDR1 reads SQVTM; CDR2 reads ANQGSEA. This CDR3 has 10 residues. The CDR3, as DNA: TGCAGCGTTGGACATAATGAGCAGTTCTTC. Its translation: CSVGHNEQFF.

V is TRBV12-5 and J is TRBJ1-2; D is perhaps TRBD1 (5 bases). CDR1 and CDR2 from the germline V gene are LGHNT and FRNRAP. V was pared by 1 base and J by 5 bases, with 17 bases between. The CDR3 spans 16 residues. DNA for the CDR3: TGTGCTAGTGGTTTGGCCCCGACAGTAGAACCGTATGGCTACACCTTC. Its translation: CASGLAPTVEPYGYTF.

This clone came up a few times. The chain employs TRBV29-1 and TRBJ2-5, with TRBD2 matching 12 bases. Germline CDR1 is SQVTM and CDR2 is ANQGSEA. The CDR3 has 15 residues. The V segment lost 4 bases and the J segment 4 bases; nucleotides outside the gene matches: 7. CDR3 loop: CSVGLAGGLGETQYF. The CDR3 bases are TGCAGCGTTGGGCTAGCGGGGGGGCTTGGAGAGACCCAGTACTTC.

The chain has TRBV7-9 and TRBJ2-4, with D possibly TRBD1 on 5 matching bases. Germline V gives CDR1 SEHNR, CDR2 FQNEAQ (reference sequence). V shed 0 bases and J shed 2 bases, with 8 bases lying between them. This CDR3 is 15 amino acids long. CDR3 nucleotide sequence: TGTGCCAGCAGCTTAGCTCAGGGTACCAAAAACATTCAGTACTTC. This codes for CASSLAQGTKNIQYF.

The rearrangement uses TRBV29-1 and TRBJ2-1; D possibly corresponds to TRBD1 (6 bases). Deletions cut 5 bases from V and 0 bases from J, with 8 bases between. This CDR3 region has 13 residues. Looked up from germline, CDR1 is SQVTM and CDR2 is ANQGSEA. The CDR3 loop is CSVRQASYNEQFF. The CDR3 bases are TGCAGCGTTCGACAGGCCTCCTACAATGAGCAGTTCTTC.

The chain combines TRBV28 with TRBJ2-7; no reliable D call. With 3 bases removed from V and 2 bases from J, the gap between germline ends came to 14 bases. This CDR3 has 15 amino acids. CDR1 MDHEN and CDR2 SYDVKM come from the germline V gene. The CDR3 protein is CASSFSGRPPYEQYF. DNA of the CDR3: TGTGCCAGCAGTTTTTCTGGACGCCCTCCCTACGAGCAGTACTTC.

The chain recombines TRBV29-1 with TRBJ2-1; D could derive from TRBD1 or TRBD2 (5 bases each). CDR3 length: 17 amino acids. The V gene lost 1 base and the J gene lost 0 bases, with 16 bases spanning the gap. CDR1 and CDR2 from the germline V gene are SQVTM and ANQGSEA. The DNA for the CDR3 is TGCAGCGTTGAAGGATCGCCGGGGCCTAGCTCCTACAATGAGCAGTTCTTC. Protein sequence: CSVEGSPGPSSYNEQFF.

This chain joins TRBV7-9 and TRBJ2-7; 10 bases are shared with TRBD1. The CDR3 is 13 amino acids. The junction had 1 base not matched to a gene; V was cut back by 5 bases and J by 3 bases. CDR1 and CDR2 (germline): SEHNR, FQNEAQ (reference sequence). DNA of the CDR3: TGTGCCAGCAGCGGGGACAGGGGCTACGAGCAGTACTTC. This gives the protein CASSGDRGYEQYF.

The chain links TRBV25-1 to TRBJ1-2, with D unresolved. Trimming shortened V by 6 bases and J by 6 bases, and 14 bases separated the two germline ends. The length of the CDR3 is 13 residues. CDR1 MGHDK and CDR2 SYGVNS come from the germline V gene. CDR3 protein: CASSPAEAHGYTF. CDR3 sequence (DNA): TGTGCCAGCAGCCCTGCAGAGGCCCATGGCTACACCTTC.

The chain carries TRBV28 and TRBJ1-2; a possible D gene is TRBD1 (6 bases). CDR3 length: 13 amino acids. Trimming pared 5 bases from V and 5 bases from J, leaving 12 bases between. Per the germline V gene, CDR1 is MDHEN and CDR2 is SYDVKM. The CDR3 loop reads CASSPTQGYGYTF. The CDR3 DNA follows: TGTGCCAGCAGTCCGACCCAGGGGTATGGCTACACCTTC.

The V and J genes are TRBV9 and TRBJ1-2, with TRBD1 matching 7 bases. This CDR3 comprises 15 residues. The germline V gene has CDR1 SGDLS and CDR2 YYNGEE. Trimming removed 4 bases from V and 8 bases from J; junction bases left unmatched: 14. CDR3 DNA: TGTGCCAGCAGCACCTCAGGGGGACGAATGGTAGGCTACACCTTC. It yields the protein CASSTSGGRMVGYTF. Full variable domain (outside the CDR3, taken from reference TRBV9 and TRBJ1-2): DSGVTQTPKHLITATGQRVTLRCSPRSGDLSVYWYQQSLDQGLQFLIQYYNGEERAKGNILERFSAQQFPDLHSELNLSSLELGDSALYFCASSTSGGRMVGYTFGSGTRLTVV.

This clone has a handful of counts. The chain couples TRBV4-1 to TRBJ2-5; D remains unclear. The J call is doubtful: the DNA matches TRBJ2-7 better. The CDR3 is 12 residues long. Germline V gene lookup returns CDR1 MGHRA and CDR2 YSYEKL. The CDR3 is CASSQDPGEQYF. CDR3 DNA: TGCGCCAGCAGCCAAGATCCGGGCGAGCAGTACTTC.

The genes are TRBV11-2 and TRBJ2-5; TRBD2 matches 8 bases. With 2 bases clipped from V and 7 bases from J, the junction kept 9 bases outside the gene matches. The CDR3 has 15 amino acids. From germline, CDR1 is SGHAT and CDR2 FQNNGV. The CDR3 region is CASSLRASGGGTQYF. The CDR3 DNA is TGTGCCAGCAGCTTAAGGGCGAGCGGGGGAGGGACCCAGTACTTC.

The chain carries TRBV29-1 and TRBJ2-1, with D perhaps matching TRBD2 (6 bases). V shed 6 bases and J shed 10 bases, with 19 bases lying between them. The length of the CDR3 is 13 residues. Germline lookup yields CDR1 SQVTM and CDR2 ANQGSEA. CDR3 DNA: TGCAGCGTCTTACTCGTATCTAGCGTAGAGCAGTTCTTC. This encodes CSVLLVSSVEQFF.

The V call is TRBV7-9, the J call TRBJ2-1; no clear D. There are 13 residues in the CDR3. Germline loops: CDR1 SEHNR, CDR2 FQNEAQ (reference sequence). V was trimmed by 5 bases and J by 8 bases, leaving 13 bases between them. DNA of the CDR3: TGTGCCAGCAGCCCCCCCGACTGGGATGAGCAGTTCTTC. This gives the protein CASSPPDWDEQFF. Together with reference TRBV7-9 and TRBJ2-1, the CDR3 gives the full variable domain: DTGVSQNPRHKITKRGQNVTFRCDPISEHNRLYWYRQTLGQGPEFLTYFQNEAQLEKSRLLSDRFSAERPKGSFSTLEIQRTEQGDSAMYLCASSPPDWDEQFFGPGTRLTVL.

This clone showed up just once. The chain carries TRBV27 and TRBJ1-5; weak D call: TRBD1 (5 bases). CDR1 is MNHEY and CDR2 is SMNVEV in the germline V gene (reference sequence). The CDR3 spans 12 residues. V lost 6 bases, J lost 7 bases, and 10 bases lay in between. In nucleotides, the CDR3 is TGTGCCAGCAGGGGGGGAGGGCAGCCCCAGCATTTT. Translating it yields CASRGGGQPQHF.

The V and J genes are TRBV7-2 and TRBJ2-5, with D tentatively TRBD1 or TRBD2 (5 bases each). The CDR3 spans 15 residues. Per germline, CDR1 SGHTA and CDR2 FQGNSA. The ends were cut back, 3 bases at V and 2 bases at J, with 13 bases in the middle. This CDR3 is CASSLGTSTQETQYF. In nucleotides, the CDR3 is TGTGCCAGCAGCTTGGGGACCTCAACTCAAGAGACCCAGTACTTC. The full variable domain, completed using reference TRBV7-2 and TRBJ2-5, is GAGVSQSPSNKVTEKGKDVELRCDPISGHTALYWYRQSLGQGLEFLIYFQGNSAPDKSGLPSDRFSAERTGGSVSTLTIQRTQQEDSAVYLCASSLGTSTQETQYFGPGTRLLVL.

In its sample, this clone was seen a few times. The V gene is TRBV29-1, the J gene TRBJ2-7; 9 bases match TRBD1. The CDR3 covers 13 residues. The germline V gene has CDR1 SQVTM and CDR2 ANQGSEA. Trimming at V came to 5 bases and at J to 0 bases, leaving 2 bases not matched to a gene. The CDR3 loop reads CSVLQGASYEQYF. CDR3 nucleotide sequence: TGCAGCGTTTTACAGGGGGCCTCCTACGAGCAGTACTTC.

The chain combines TRBV2 with TRBJ2-1; TRBD1 agrees at 7 bases. J lost 2 bases, V lost 6 bases, and 7 bases had no gene match. The CDR3 extends over 15 amino acids. CDR1 is SNHLY and CDR2 is FYNNEI in the germline V gene. The CDR3, as DNA: TGTGCCAGCAGCGTAGACAGGGCACCCTACAATGAGCAGTTCTTC. This codes for CASSVDRAPYNEQFF.

The chain joins TRBV18 to TRBJ2-1, with a possible D match to TRBD1 (5 bases). CDR1 and CDR2 from the germline V gene are KGHSH and LQKENI. V lost 3 bases, J lost 10 bases, and 13 bases lay in between. The CDR3 is 13 residues long. The CDR3 loop is CASSPPDIYEQFF. The CDR3 coding sequence is TGTGCCAGCTCACCCCCGGACATCTACGAGCAGTTCTTC. The entire variable domain, with the rest obtained from reference TRBV18 and TRBJ2-1, is as follows: NAGVMQNPRHLVRRRGQEARLRCSPMKGHSHVYWYRQLPEEGLKFMVYLQKENIIDESGMPKERFSAEFPKEGPSILRIQQVVRGDSAAYFCASSPPDIYEQFFGPGTRLTVL.

This clone was counted between two and nine times. This chain links TRBV29-1 with TRBJ2-5; D uncertain. This CDR3 has 12 amino acids. Trimming pared 4 bases from V and 1 base from J, leaving 7 bases between. CDR1 and CDR2 (germline): SQVTM, ANQGSEA. CDR3 DNA: TGCAGCGTTGTAGAGAGCCAAGAGACCCAGTACTTC. Translating it yields CSVVESQETQYF.

The chain's CDR3 is CASSGSGEETQYF. CDR3 nucleotide sequence: TGTGCCAGCAGTGGGAGCGGGGAAGAGACCCAGTACTTC. The chain links TRBV25-1 to TRBJ2-5; 7 bases align to TRBD2. The germline CDR1 and CDR2 sequences are MGHDK and SYGVNS. The CDR3 runs to 13 residues. The V gene end was trimmed by 4 bases and the J gene end by 3 bases; junction bases not matched to a gene: 2.

J is TRBJ2-2 and V is TRBV11-1, with 8 nucleotides matching TRBD1. Germline V CDR1 and CDR2: SGHAT, FQDESV (reference sequence). This CDR3 is built from 15 residues. After removal of 5 bases from V and 6 bases from J, the junction contained 8 bases not matched to a gene. The CDR3: CASSTTGGWAGELFF. CDR3 nucleotide sequence: TGTGCCAGCAGCACCACAGGGGGATGGGCCGGGGAGCTGTTTTTT.

V is TRBV30 and J is TRBJ2-3, with a tentative D call TRBD2 (5 bases). This CDR3 contains 13 residues. Per germline, CDR1 GTSNPN and CDR2 SVGIG (reference sequence). V lost 3 bases and J 3 bases, leaving 10 bases between the germline ends. The CDR3 DNA is TGTGCCTGGAGGGTGCGCGGGACAGATACGCAGTATTTT. This encodes CAWRVRGTDTQYF.

The CDR3 sequence: CASSEARTDLNSPLHF. Here the CDR3 DNA reads TGTGCCAGCAGCGAAGCCCGGACGGACCTGAATTCACCCCTCCACTTT. The J gene is TRBJ1-6, the V gene TRBV9; no definite D call. Per the germline V gene, CDR1 is SGDLS and CDR2 is YYNGEE. The germline V and J ends were trimmed by 3 bases and 7 bases, with 17 bases remaining between them. The CDR3 covers 16 residues. The full variable domain, rest sourced from reference TRBV9 and TRBJ1-6, is DSGVTQTPKHLITATGQRVTLRCSPRSGDLSVYWYQQSLDQGLQFLIQYYNGEERAKGNILERFSAQQFPDLHSELNLSSLELGDSALYFCASSEARTDLNSPLHFGNGTRLTVT.

This chain links TRBV29-1 with TRBJ2-3; D possibly corresponds to TRBD2 (7 bases). The V gene lost 4 bases and the J gene lost 1 base, with 12 bases spanning the gap. This CDR3 has 14 residues. Germline CDR1 and CDR2: SQVTM and ANQGSEA. CDR3: CSVAGRGRTDTQYF. The CDR3 DNA is TGCAGCGTTGCGGGGCGGGGGCGCACAGATACGCAGTATTTT.

The chain couples TRBV29-1 to TRBJ1-1; perhaps TRBD1 as D (5 bases). The germline V gene has CDR1 SQVTM and CDR2 ANQGSEA. V shed 6 bases and J shed 5 bases, with 16 bases lying between them. The CDR3 consists of 13 residues. DNA of the CDR3: TGCAGCGTCGAGGGCGTGGGGGTGACTGAAGCTTTCTTT. As protein: CSVEGVGVTEAFF.